This T cell receptor beta chain was captured by sequencing in a study of T cells in women clearing cervical HPV infection. Across the study: For cases, blood was sampled a median approximately 150 days after lesion detection, interquartile range about 90 to 200 days. General study points: Richness differences could reflect unmeasured T-cell content per sample.

Concerning this clone: Its antigen is not identified.

The assay was immunoSEQ multiplex PCR, and TCRdb's table has in-frame clones only and misses some. The ten top clones account for about 0.94%, within a sample of 44,000 or so clones. The clonotype comes from a woman between 18 and 70 years old with a cervical HPV16 infection that either progressed to CIN3+ or cleared (not recorded which). Sequencing was done on a sample of blood buffy coat.

The CDR3: CASRTYYTQETQYF. The part of the CDR3 DNA that was read is TGTGCCAGCAGGACTTACTACACTCAAGAGACC. The rearrangement links TRBV2 to TRBJ2-5; D not resolved. Coverage ceases 3 residues before the CDR3 finishes, and the germline J gene fills in the end. The V and J ends lost 6 bases and 2 bases respectively, with 13 bases between them. From germline, CDR1 is SNHLY and CDR2 FYNNEI. This CDR3 region has 14 residues.